The T cell receptor beta chain under discussion was sequenced for a study of spatial heterogeneity in lung cancer. As to time point: sample taken at primary tumor resection. Samples were obtained from around 72 donors, all untreated early-stage non-small cell lung cancer patients. Study-wide points: Tumor T cells had an estimated coverage that came to roughly 7% for alpha chains and around 13% for beta chains. As ubiquitous and regional nonsynonymous mutations varied, counts of ubiquitous and regional expanded TCRs tracked them, respectively. One measure, the expanded intratumoral alpha and beta TCR count, tracked tumor mutation counts.

This clonotype came up many times. Its antigen is currently unknown. Every individual TCR cDNA molecule carried its own unique molecular identifier, which allowed correction of PCR and sequencing errors. TCRdb re-called the 5' RACE reads with MiXCR, one entry per CDR3 protein. This table has roughly 2,500 distinct CDR3 sequences, about 20% appearing once. CDR1 is LGHDT and CDR2 is YNNKEL in the germline V gene (reference sequence). The CDR3 consists of 17 residues. J was trimmed by 4 bases and V by 4 bases; bases with no gene match: 13. Sequenced material: lung tumor tissue, taken at surgery. The source is a male donor with early-stage non-small cell lung cancer. This chain links TRBV3-1 with TRBJ2-3, with 8 bases aligning to TRBD2. The CDR3 DNA reads as TGTGCCAGCAGCCCCGACATCTACTCTAGCGGGTCAGATACGCAGTATTTT. Translating it yields CASSPDIYSSGSDTQYF.